A single sample is the source of the 8 T cell receptor beta chains below, sequenced in a study of T-cell memory formation after mild COVID-19. TCRdb redid the calling of the 5' RACE reads with MiXCR, one entry per CDR3 protein. The sample has approximately 340,000 distinct CDR3 sequences; roughly 15% are singletons. Input material: PBMCs or a T cell subset sorted from them (not recorded which). Source of these receptors: a man aged 18 to 29 who had mild COVID-19 (a few samples of this study predate the infection). Cell type and time point are not known.

This clonotype was recorded many times. The rearrangement links TRBV19 to TRBJ2-2; D remains unclear. The CDR3 consists of 12 residues. Germline V lookup: CDR1 LNHDA, CDR2 SQIVND (reference sequence). Trimming shortened V by 2 bases and J by 3 bases, and 1 base separated the two germline ends. CDR3 protein: CASSIYTGELFF. The CDR3, as DNA: TGTGCCAGTAGTATATACACCGGGGAGCTGTTTTTT.

The rearrangement links TRBV30 to TRBJ1-5; D not certain. Germline-derived CDR1 and CDR2 are GTSNPN and SVGIG (reference sequence). The V gene lost 0 bases and the J gene lost 7 bases, with 16 bases spanning the gap. The CDR3 totals 15 residues. The CDR3 sequence is CAWSVGPASRQPQHF. CDR3 nucleotide sequence: TGTGCCTGGAGTGTGGGTCCGGCCAGTAGGCAGCCCCAGCATTTT.

The table lists this clonotype with many counts. The chain employs TRBV7-9 and TRBJ2-6; D may be TRBD1 (6 bases). The germline CDR1 and CDR2 sequences are SEHNR and FQNEAQ (reference sequence). V was shortened by 7 bases and J by 4 bases, with 11 bases between the two germline ends. The CDR3 consists of 14 residues. The CDR3 DNA is TGTGCCAGCACCGACAGGTGGGGGGCCAACGTCCTGACTTTC. Translating it yields CASTDRWGANVLTF.

This clonotype has just a few counts. CDR3 in DNA: TGTGCCAGCAGCCATGGGGACAGGCGTAGCTCCTATAATTCACCCCTCCACTTT. Translating gives CASSHGDRRSSYNSPLHF. The J gene is TRBJ1-6, the V gene TRBV14; 8 positions agree with TRBD1. The V segment lost 3 bases and the J segment 0 bases; nucleotides outside the gene matches: 7. CDR3 length equals 18 residues. Germline lookup yields CDR1 SGHDN and CDR2 FVKESK.

Only a few counts were recorded for this clonotype. This sequence joins TRBV7-9 and TRBJ2-3; 7 bases map to TRBD2. CDR3 length equals 15 residues. CDR1 and CDR2 (germline): SEHNR, FQNEAQ (reference sequence). V shed 5 bases, J shed 0 bases, and the junction held 5 bases outside the gene matches. Here the CDR3 reads CASSTGTTSTDTQYF. The CDR3 nucleotides read TGTGCCAGCAGCACCGGGACTACTAGCACAGATACGCAGTATTTT.

The J gene is TRBJ2-2, the V gene TRBV29-1; possible D gene TRBD1, 6 bases. Trimming stripped 6 bases from V and 6 bases from J, with 11 bases between. The CDR3 contains 12 residues. CDR1 SQVTM and CDR2 ANQGSEA come from the germline V gene. The CDR3 is CSVPKGAGELFF. Written as DNA, the CDR3 is TGCAGCGTCCCTAAGGGGGCCGGGGAGCTGTTTTTT.

This clonotype occurred many times. The chain carries TRBV6-6 and TRBJ1-6, with D maybe TRBD1 (5 bases). Germline CDR1 and CDR2: MNHNY and SVGAGI (reference sequence). Between the trimmed V and J ends, which lost 3 bases and 5 bases, there was a span of 17 bases. This CDR3 is built from 17 residues. CDR3 bases: TGTGCCAGCAGTTATTTGAGGGTGTCAGGGAATAATTCACCCCTCCACTTT. It is translated as CASSYLRVSGNNSPLHF.

This clonotype was detected only a few times. This chain uses TRBV6-5 with TRBJ1-5, with TRBD1 matching over 7 bases. The CDR3 is 14 amino acids. V was clipped by 4 bases and J by 5 bases; unmatched bases: 5. The germline V gene encodes CDR1 MNHEY and CDR2 SVGAGI. The CDR3 here is CASSWDRSDQPQHF. The CDR3 DNA sequence: TGTGCCAGCAGTTGGGACAGATCTGATCAGCCCCAGCATTTT.